Following are 10 T cell receptor beta chains from one sample sequenced in a study of cytomegalovirus exposure and HLA in healthy donors. PCR amplification relied on 60 Vbeta primers (plus 13 Jbeta primers). Clones were read by immunoSEQ multiplex PCR, and TCRdb kept only the in-frame ones, dropping some. The sample totals just under 80,000 clones. Material: PBMCs. Receptors originate from a man younger than 35 in good health and CMV-seropositive.

The chain employs TRBV15 and TRBJ1-4, with a tentative D call TRBD1 (6 bases). The CDR3 runs to 16 residues. V lost 3 bases, J lost 0 bases, and 11 bases lay in between. Germline assignment: CDR1 LNHNV and CDR2 YYDKDF (reference sequence). CDR3 DNA sequence: TGTGCCACCAGCAGCCAGACAGGTCCAACTAATGAAAAACTGTTTTTT. It specifies CATSSQTGPTNEKLFF.

This sequence joins TRBV28 and TRBJ1-2; TRBD1 might be the D (6 bases). The ends were cut back, 4 bases at V and 4 bases at J, with 10 bases in the middle. CDR1 MDHEN and CDR2 SYDVKM come from the germline V gene. This CDR3 comprises 13 residues. The CDR3 sequence: CASSSGQRYGYTF. CDR3 DNA: TGTGCCAGCAGTTCCGGACAGCGCTATGGCTACACCTTC.

A note on this clone: The junction and the germline gene differ at one end; a read error may be behind it. The chain recombines TRBV19 with TRBJ2-7; tentative D call: TRBD1 (6 bases). CDR3 length equals 15 residues. Germline V CDR1 and CDR2: LNHDA, SQIVND (reference sequence). CDR3 region: CASSIGMTGPYEQYF. The CDR3 DNA follows: TGTGCCAGTAGCATAGGGATGACAGGCCCCTACGAGCAGTACTTC.

The rearrangement links TRBV27 to TRBJ2-6; possibly TRBD2 for D (5 bases). Trimming stripped 2 bases from V and 3 bases from J, with 11 bases between. CDR1 and CDR2 (germline): MNHEY, SMNVEV (reference sequence). This CDR3 is built from 16 residues. The CDR3 DNA reads TGTGCCAGCAGTTTAGCGGGTCCCTATGGGGCCAACGTCCTGACTTTC. It is translated as CASSLAGPYGANVLTF.

The V and J genes are TRBV5-1 and TRBJ2-5; perhaps TRBD2 as D (6 bases). The CDR3 covers 15 residues. V lost 5 bases and J lost 4, with 18 bases in between. Germline V lookup: CDR1 SGHRS, CDR2 YFSETQ. Here the CDR3 DNA reads TGCGCCAGCAGATCTGGGACTCCGGAGGTAGAGACCCAGTACTTC. As protein: CASRSGTPEVETQYF.

The chain links TRBV29-1 to TRBJ2-7, with TRBD1 as a possible D gene (6 bases). The length of the CDR3 is 13 residues. Trimming removed 4 bases at V and 2 bases at J, with 12 bases between. Germline CDR1 and CDR2: SQVTM and ANQGSEA. The CDR3, as DNA: TGCAGCGTTGTCAGGGACAACACCTACGAGCAGTACTTC. Translating gives CSVVRDNTYEQYF.

This chain joins TRBV27 and TRBJ2-1; 7 nucleotides agree with TRBD1. The CDR3 runs 13 residues. Losses at the gene ends were 5 bases for V and 7 bases for J; bases not matched to a gene: 5. Germline V gene lookup returns CDR1 MNHEY and CDR2 SMNVEV (reference sequence). Here the CDR3 reads CASSLDRQNEQFF. The CDR3 DNA is TGTGCCAGCAGTCTGGACAGGCAGAATGAGCAGTTCTTC.

This sequence joins TRBV10-3 and TRBJ1-1, with 8 bases aligning to TRBD1. From germline, CDR1 is ENHRY and CDR2 SYGVKD. This CDR3 spans 15 amino acids. With 6 bases clipped from V and 2 bases from J, the junction kept 8 bases outside the gene matches. The CDR3 sequence is CAIRETGEDNTEAFF. Here the CDR3 DNA reads TGTGCCATCAGGGAGACAGGGGAGGATAACACTGAAGCTTTCTTT.

The chain is built from TRBV9 and TRBJ1-1, with 12 bases that match TRBD1. The CDR3 contains 15 residues. With 0 bases clipped from V and 5 bases from J, the junction kept 2 bases outside the gene matches. The germline gives CDR1 SGDLS, CDR2 YYNGEE. As DNA, the CDR3 is TGTGCCAGCAGCGTAGGGGACAGGGGGCAAACTGAAGCTTTCTTT. It encodes CASSVGDRGQTEAFF.

This chain uses TRBV15 with TRBJ2-7; 7 bases are a match to TRBD2. Trimming cost V 5 bases and J 1 base; bases outside gene matches: 5. There are 14 residues in the CDR3. The germline gives CDR1 LNHNV, CDR2 YYDKDF (reference sequence). The CDR3 DNA is TGTGCCACCAGCTTTAGTAGCGGGTCCTACGAGCAGTACTTC. It codes for CATSFSSGSYEQYF.